The sequence of this T cell receptor (beta chain) was determined in a study of CD4 T cells in relation to SARS-CoV-2 and coronaviruses. Only in-frame clones appear in the TCRdb table, and some are missing; sequencing was by immunoSEQ multiplex PCR. The sample contains approximately 20,000 clones, roughly 62% of which appear only once. CD4+ T cells from unexposed donors were obtained before the COVID-19 pandemic (2011-2018). After less than 11 days of culture, CD4+ T cells were isolated. Remarks on this clone: Its antigen is currently unknown.

The origin of this receptor is a human donor in good health. Material: CD4+ T cells from PBMCs, cultured in vitro.

For the CDR3, the DNA is TGTGCCAGCAGCCGTGGAGGACACACCTACGAGCAGTACTTC. Translating it yields CASSRGGHTYEQYF. This chain joins TRBV6-2 or TRBV6-3 and TRBJ2-7, with D perhaps being TRBD1 or TRBD2 (5 bases each). In germline, CDR1 is MNHEY, CDR2 SVGEGT. This CDR3 comprises 14 residues. Trimming took off 6 bases at V and 2 bases at J, with 14 bases between the two ends.